Below, one TCR beta chain is given with its context. Other DNA sequences within the sample encode an identical CDR3. The table came from immunoSEQ multiplex PCR; TCRdb's copy has only in-frame clones and leaves some out. This sample has over 150,000 clones; 87% occur once, and the top ten carry 2.6%. The sample is drawn from a study of T cell responses to AZD1222 COVID-19 vaccine. The receptor comes from an adult in good health. Source: peripheral blood, taken on day 0 of AZD1222 vaccination.

CDR3 DNA sequence: TGTGCCAGCAGCTTTTGGGGAAGTGGAAACACCATATATTTT. Its protein is CASSFWGSGNTIYF. The rearrangement links TRBV5-6 to TRBJ1-3; D gene unclear. CDR3 length: 14 amino acids. With 2 bases removed from V and 3 bases from J, the gap between germline ends came to 9 bases. CDR1 is SGHDT, CDR2 YYEEEE, per germline.